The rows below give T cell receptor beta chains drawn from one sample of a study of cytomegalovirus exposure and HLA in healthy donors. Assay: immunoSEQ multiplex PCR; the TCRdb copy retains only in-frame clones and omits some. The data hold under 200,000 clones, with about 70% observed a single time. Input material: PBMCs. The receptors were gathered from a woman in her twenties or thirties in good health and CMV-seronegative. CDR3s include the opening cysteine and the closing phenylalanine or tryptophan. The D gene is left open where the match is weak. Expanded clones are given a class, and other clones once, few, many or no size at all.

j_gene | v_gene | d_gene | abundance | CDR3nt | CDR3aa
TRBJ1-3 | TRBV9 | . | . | TGTGGAGGGGGAACAGGGCCGTCTGGAAACACCATATATTTT | CGGGTGPSGNTIYF
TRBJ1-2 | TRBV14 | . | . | TGTGCCAGCAGCCTAAGACAGGCTTATGGCTACACCTTC | CASSLRQAYGYTF
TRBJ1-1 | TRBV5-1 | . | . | TGCGCCAGCAGCTTTCAGGAGAACACTGAAGCTTTCTTT | CASSFQENTEAFF
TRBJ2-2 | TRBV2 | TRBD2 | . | TGTGCCAGTTATTTCGAGACTAGCGGGGGTACGAACACCGGGGAGCTGTTTTTT | CASYFETSGGTNTGELFF
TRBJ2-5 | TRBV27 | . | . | TGTGCCAGCAGGAAAGACAGGTCCCAAGAGACCCAGTACTTC | CASRKDRSQETQYF
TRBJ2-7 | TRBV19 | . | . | TGTGCCAGTAGTCCACATCAGGGGTTCTACGAGCAGTACTTC | CASSPHQGFYEQYF
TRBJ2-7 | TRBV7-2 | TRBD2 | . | TGTGCCAGCAGCTTAAGACGGACTAGCGGGGGGCAGTACTTC | CASSLRRTSGGQYF
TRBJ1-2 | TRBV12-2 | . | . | TGTGCAAGTCGCGTCAACCGGGGAACGTACTATGGCTACACCTTC | CASRVNRGTYYGYTF
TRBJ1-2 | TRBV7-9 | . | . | TGTGCCAGCAGCTTGTTGGCCGCGCAGGGTGATGGCTACACCTTC | CASSLLAAQGDGYTF
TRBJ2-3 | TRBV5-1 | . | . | TGCGCCAGCAGCTTGGCCGACCCTATCGCCCGACCAGGTGGTACAGATACGCAGTATTTT | CASSLADPIARPGGTDTQYF
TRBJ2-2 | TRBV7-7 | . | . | TGTGCCAGCAGCTTAGGTTCAGGGCCAAGCGCCGGGGAGCTGTTTTTT | CASSLGSGPSAGELFF
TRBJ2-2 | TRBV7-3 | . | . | TGTGCCAGCAGCTTCCTCCCCGGGGAGCTGTTTTTT | CASSFLPGELFF
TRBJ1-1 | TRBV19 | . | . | TGTGCCAGTAAACAGGAACTTTACACTGAAGCTTTCTTT | CASKQELYTEAFF
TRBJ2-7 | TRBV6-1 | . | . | TGTGCCAGCAGTGAGAGGCAGGAGGGGGCAGGTTTTGGGTACTTC | CASSERQEGAGFGYF
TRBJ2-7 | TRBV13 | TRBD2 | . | TGTGCCAGCAGCTCAGGACTAGTATTCTACGAGCAGTACTTC | CASSSGLVFYEQYF
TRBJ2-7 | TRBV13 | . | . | TGTGCCAGCAGCGACCGCAGGGGATCCTACGAGCAGTACTTC | CASSDRRGSYEQYF
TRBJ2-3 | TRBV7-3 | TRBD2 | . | TGTGCCAGCAGCTTGGCAGGACTAGCGGGGGGCTCAGATACGCAGTATTTT | CASSLAGLAGGSDTQYF
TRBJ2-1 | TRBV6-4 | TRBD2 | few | TGTGCCAGCAGCGTACTAGCGGGCGCTTACAATGAGCAGTTCTTC | CASSVLAGAYNEQFF
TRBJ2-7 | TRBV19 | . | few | TGTGCCAGTAGTATCGCAGGAAGCTCCTACGAGCAGTACTTC | CASSIAGSSYEQYF
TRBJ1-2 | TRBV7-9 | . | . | TGTGCCAGCAGCCCAGGGACATCTTTTGGCTACACCTTC | CASSPGTSFGYTF
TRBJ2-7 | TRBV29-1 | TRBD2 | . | TGCAGCGCTCAGACTAGCGGGGGTGGCGAGCAGTACTTC | CSAQTSGGGEQYF
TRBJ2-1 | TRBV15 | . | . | TGTGCCACCAGCAGAGACCCCAGCTCCTACAATGAGCAGTTCTTC | CATSRDPSSYNEQFF
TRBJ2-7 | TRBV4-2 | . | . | TGTGCCAGCAGCCACCAAATATGGATGACTCCCCAGAACGTTAAATACGAGCAGTACTTC | CASSHQIWMTPQNVKYEQYF
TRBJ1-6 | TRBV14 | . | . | TGTGCCAGCAGTACTGGCAGGGAAAATTCACCCCTCCACTTT | CASSTGRENSPLHF